The 8 T cell receptor beta chains given below trace back to one sample, sequenced in a study of persistence of HIV-infected CD4 T cells. The stimulus was lysate of CMV-infected fibroblasts, approximately 9.7 ug/mL. CD40L/CD69 double-negative CD45RO-high memory CD4+ T cells were collected. This was the immunoSEQ version 4 assay in survey mode. Sequenced by immunoSEQ multiplex PCR; TCRdb stores in-frame clones only, minus some. The repertoire holds some 28,000 clones, with almost 85% as singletons. These TCRs' antigens remain unknown. The sample was CD4+ T cells sorted from PBMCs after roughly 18-hour stimulation, taken from a patient who received antiretroviral therapy. The origin of the receptors is an adult man with HIV who was CMV-seropositive.

This chain joins TRBV7-6 and TRBJ2-6; 7 nucleotides align to TRBD1. This CDR3 is 15 amino acids long. The junction had 3 bases not matched to a gene; V was cut back by 5 bases and J by 2 bases. Germline lookup yields CDR1 SGHVS and CDR2 FNYEAQ. In nucleotides, the CDR3 is TGTGCCAGCAGCGCTACAGGGGCTGGGGCCAACGTCCTGACTTTC. Residues: CASSATGAGANVLTF.

CDR3 nucleotides: TGTGCCAGCAGTCAGGGGGCCTATGGCTACACCTTC. This encodes CASSQGAYGYTF. The chain recombines TRBV12-3 or TRBV12-4 with TRBJ1-2, with TRBD1 identical over 8 bases. The J segment lost 4 bases and the V segment lost 5 bases, leaving 0 bases of the junction unmatched. The CDR3 has 12 residues.

The chain links TRBV4-1 to TRBJ2-3; D is uncertain. V gave up 6 bases and J gave up 1 base, with 14 bases separating them. The CDR3 consists of 15 residues. Germline loops: CDR1 MGHRA, CDR2 YSYEKL. CDR3 region: CASRPPGSGTDTQYF. DNA for the CDR3: TGCGCCAGCAGACCTCCGGGCTCGGGCACAGATACGCAGTATTTT.

The chain recombines TRBV9 with TRBJ1-2, with unresolved D. Germline V gives CDR1 SGDLS, CDR2 YYNGEE. The CDR3 covers 17 residues. Trimming removed 0 bases at V and 0 bases at J, with 15 bases between. The CDR3 DNA follows: TGTGCCAGCAGCGTAGGTCCTCATGGGAGGACTAACTATGGCTACACCTTC. Translating gives CASSVGPHGRTNYGYTF.

The table lists this clone with a few counts. In DNA, the CDR3 is TGTGCCAGCAGACCTACAGGGGGGGAGACCCAGTACTTC. Protein sequence: CASRPTGGETQYF. V gene TRBV11-1 combines with J gene TRBJ2-5; 8 bases line up with TRBD1. This CDR3 contains 13 residues. V shed 6 bases, J shed 5 bases, and the junction held 5 bases outside the gene matches. Germline CDR1 SGHAT, CDR2 FQDESV (reference sequence). The variable domain in full, with the rest retrieved from reference TRBV11-1 and TRBJ2-5, is EAEVAQSPRYKITEKSQAVAFWCDPISGHATLYWYRQILGQGPELLVQFQDESVVDDSQLPKDRFSAERLKGVDSTLKIQPAELGDSAMYLCASRPTGGETQYFGPGTRLLVL.

The chain uses TRBV7-3 and TRBJ2-3; perhaps TRBD1 as D (5 bases). Germline V gene sequence: CDR1 SGHTA, CDR2 FQGTGA. The V end lost 4 bases, the J end lost 10 bases, and 15 bases lay between the germline ends. The CDR3 is 13 residues long. This chain's CDR3 is CASSSDRARAQYF. Written as DNA, the CDR3 is TGTGCCAGCAGCTCGGACCGCGCCAGGGCGCAGTATTTT.

This CDR3 reads CASSGGRGALSGELFF. The CDR3 bases are TGTGCCAGCAGCGGGGGGCGGGGGGCGCTGAGCGGGGAGCTGTTTTTT. V is TRBV5-4 and J is TRBJ2-2; 8 positions match TRBD2. Looked up from germline, CDR1 is SGHNT and CDR2 is YYREEE (reference sequence). This CDR3 comprises 16 residues. V was pared by 4 bases and J by 7 bases, with 12 bases of the junction left unmatched. Full variable domain (remainder filled in from reference TRBV5-4 and TRBJ2-2): ETGVTQSPTHLIKTRGQQVTLRCSSQSGHNTVSWYQQALGQGPQFIFQYYREEENGRGNFPPRFSGLQFPNYSSELNVNALELDDSALYLCASSGGRGALSGELFFGEGSRLTVL.

The chain carries TRBV18 and TRBJ1-1, with TRBD1 identical over 9 bases. J gave up 10 bases and V 2 bases, and 5 bases lay outside the gene matches. Germline CDR1 KGHSH, CDR2 LQKENI. The CDR3 covers 13 residues. Written as DNA, the CDR3 is TGTGCCAGCTCACCAACAGGGGGCAGGGGAGCTTTCTTT. As protein: CASSPTGGRGAFF. The entire variable domain, with the rest obtained from reference TRBV18 and TRBJ1-1, is as follows: NAGVMQNPRHLVRRRGQEARLRCSPMKGHSHVYWYRQLPEEGLKFMVYLQKENIIDESGMPKERFSAEFPKEGPSILRIQQVVRGDSAAYFCASSPTGGRGAFFGQGTRLTVV.